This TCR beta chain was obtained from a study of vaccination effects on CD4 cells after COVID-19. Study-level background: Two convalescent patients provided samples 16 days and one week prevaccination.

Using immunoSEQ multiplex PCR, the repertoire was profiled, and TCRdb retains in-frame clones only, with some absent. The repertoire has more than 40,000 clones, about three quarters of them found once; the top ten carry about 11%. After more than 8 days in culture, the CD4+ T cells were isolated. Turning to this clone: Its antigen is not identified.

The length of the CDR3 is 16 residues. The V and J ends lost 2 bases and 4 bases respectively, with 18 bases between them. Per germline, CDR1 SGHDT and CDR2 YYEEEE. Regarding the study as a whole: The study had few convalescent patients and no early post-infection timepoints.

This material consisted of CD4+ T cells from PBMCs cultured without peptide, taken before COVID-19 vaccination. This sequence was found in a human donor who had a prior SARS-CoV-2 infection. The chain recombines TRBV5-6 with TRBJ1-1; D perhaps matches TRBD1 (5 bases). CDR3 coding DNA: TGTGCCAGCAGCTTTCTATCATCAGGGAGAAGCACTGAAGCTTTCTTT. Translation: CASSFLSSGRSTEAFF.